This T cell receptor (beta chain) stems from a study of T-cell memory formation after mild COVID-19. Study-wide context: Largely donor-specific sequence clusters came from a couple of donors. Points from the study as a whole: Memory sampled before infection contained some responding clones, suggesting cross-reactive memory joined. There was a balanced CD4/CD8 profile in clones contracting day 15 to 85, and later expanders leaned CD4+. Shrinking CD4+ clones resided mostly in CM and EM, and CD8+ ones in EMRA.

CDR3 length: 13 amino acids. Germline lookup yields CDR1 MNHEY and CDR2 SVGAGI. The V gene end was trimmed by 10 bases and the J gene end by 2 bases; junction bases not matched to a gene: 3. This clonotype was picked up a small number of times. Its antigen is not known. TCRdb re-derived calls from the 5' RACE reads in MiXCR, one entry per CDR3 protein. The sample lists around 420,000 distinct CDR3 sequences, approximately 24% occurring once. The TCR comes from an adult woman who had mild COVID-19 (a few samples of this study predate the infection). Cell type and time point are not known. This sequence joins TRBV6-5 and TRBJ2-7, with 12 bases identical to TRBD2. What was sequenced was PBMCs or a T cell subset sorted from them (not recorded which). The CDR3, as DNA: TGTGCCACCCGGACTAGCGGGACCTACGAGCAGTACTTC. It yields the protein CATRTSGTYEQYF.